The 26 T cell receptor beta chains below all came from one sample that was sequenced in a study of blood T cell repertoires in COVID-19 (dated by TCRdb to about 2020). Receptor libraries were prepared by the immunoSEQ multiplex PCR assay. This immuneACCESS table, as held by TCRdb, lists in-frame sequences with V and J called but not all clones. Of the missing ones, under half trace to an unresolved V gene in checked studies; the others have no known cause. This sample is represented by approximately 440,000 clones; 75% to 90% of them were singletons. 0.7% of the sample is in the top ten clones. Input material: PBMCs or T cells enriched from blood (not recorded which). The receptors were sampled from a woman under 30 who had recovered from COVID-19.

This chain connects TRBV20-1 to TRBJ2-5, with D possibly TRBD1 on 5 matching bases. The CDR3 extends over 17 amino acids. Per the germline V gene, CDR1 is DFQATT and CDR2 is SNEGSKA (reference sequence). V shed 5 bases and J shed 3 bases, with 25 bases lying between them. The CDR3 DNA follows: TGCAGTGCTCGTGACAGCCGGCCTAATACAGATAAAGAGACCCAGTACTTC. Translated, it gives CSARDSRPNTDKETQYF.

The V gene is TRBV7-2, the J gene TRBJ2-2; 11 nucleotides match TRBD2. From germline, CDR1 is SGHTA and CDR2 FQGNSA. The V segment lost 5 bases and the J segment 4 bases; nucleotides outside the gene matches: 9. This CDR3 is 17 amino acids long. CDR3 sequence: CASSPHSGGAGTGELFF. The CDR3 DNA follows: TGTGCCAGCAGCCCCCATAGCGGGGGGGCCGGCACCGGGGAGCTGTTTTTT. Combining the CDR3 with reference TRBV7-2 and TRBJ2-2 gives the whole variable domain GAGVSQSPSNKVTEKGKDVELRCDPISGHTALYWYRQSLGQGLEFLIYFQGNSAPDKSGLPSDRFSAERTGGSVSTLTIQRTQQEDSAVYLCASSPHSGGAGTGELFFGEGSRLTVL.

This clone has only one observation. The V and J genes are TRBV28 and TRBJ1-2; 8 positions match TRBD1. The germline V gene has CDR1 MDHEN and CDR2 SYDVKM. After removal of 11 bases from V and 6 bases from J, the junction contained 14 bases not matched to a gene. The CDR3 spans 14 residues. CDR3 in amino acids: CASDGQGELHGYTF. Written as DNA, the CDR3 is TGTGCCTCGGACGGACAGGGAGAACTCCATGGCTACACCTTC.

The chain carries TRBV25-1 and TRBJ2-1, with unresolved D. The V gene lost 8 bases and the J gene lost 7 bases, with 9 bases spanning the gap. This CDR3 region has 11 residues. Germline V gene sequence: CDR1 MGHDK, CDR2 SYGVNS. The CDR3 DNA is TGTGCCAGCCTTGTTCGTAATGAGCAGTTCTTC. It translates to CASLVRNEQFF.

V gene TRBV29-1 combines with J gene TRBJ1-1; 9 bases agree with TRBD1. Losses at the gene ends were 5 bases for V and 8 bases for J; bases not matched to a gene: 6. This CDR3 has 12 amino acids. CDR1 is SQVTM and CDR2 is ANQGSEA in the germline V gene. This CDR3 reads CSVRPDRGEAFF. CDR3 DNA sequence: TGCAGCGTTCGCCCTGACAGGGGGGAAGCTTTCTTT.

The rearrangement uses TRBV19 and TRBJ2-7; 7 nucleotides line up with TRBD1. The junction had 8 bases not matched to a gene; V was cut back by 3 bases and J by 0 bases. This CDR3 has 16 amino acids. CDR1 is LNHDA and CDR2 is SQIVND in the germline V gene (reference sequence). The CDR3 nucleotides are TGTGCCAGTAGTATTGGGGACAGTTTGAGCTCCTACGAGCAGTACTTC. Residues: CASSIGDSLSSYEQYF.

The chain links TRBV3-1 (or the pseudogene TRBV3-2) to TRBJ1-5, with D possibly being TRBD1 (6 bases). This CDR3 is 16 amino acids long. V was cut by 6 bases and J by 2 bases, with 17 bases left in between. Germline CDR1 and CDR2: LGHDT and YNNKEL (reference sequence). CDR3 nucleotide sequence: TGTGCCAGCAGTCCTGACAGGCCCGGAGGCAATCAGCCCCAGCATTTT. Translation gives CASSPDRPGGNQPQHF.

The chain recombines TRBV18 with TRBJ1-1; a weak D match, TRBD1 (6 bases). Germline V gene lookup returns CDR1 KGHSH and CDR2 LQKENI. The CDR3 spans 14 residues. V shed 3 bases and J shed 7 bases, with 15 bases lying between them. The CDR3 DNA sequence: TGTGCCAGCTCACCGCTTAGATCAGGGGATGAAGCTTTCTTT. Amino acids: CASSPLRSGDEAFF.

The chain carries TRBV11-2 and TRBJ2-3, with 9 nucleotides matching TRBD1. The CDR3 has 20 amino acids. The ends lost 0 bases at V and 8 bases at J; junction bases unmatched: 21. Germline V gene data show CDR1 as SGHAT and CDR2 as FQNNGV. The CDR3 sequence: CASSLDFFTLTGGFRGTQYF. The CDR3 nucleotides read TGTGCCAGCAGCTTAGATTTCTTCACTTTGACAGGGGGTTTCAGGGGTACGCAGTATTTT.

The chain has TRBV7-2 and TRBJ2-1; the D gene is possibly TRBD2 (6 bases). The CDR3 covers 18 residues. Trimming shortened V by 3 bases and J by 2 bases, and 20 bases separated the two germline ends. CDR1 and CDR2 from the germline V gene are SGHTA and FQGNSA. The DNA of the CDR3 is TGTGCCAGCAGCTTCGGGCCCGGCGGGGTACTACCCTACAATGAGCAGTTCTTC. This encodes CASSFGPGGVLPYNEQFF.

The chain carries TRBV6-2 or TRBV6-3 and TRBJ2-7, with D possibly TRBD2 on 7 matching bases. Per the germline V gene, CDR1 is MNHEY and CDR2 is SVGEGT. With 5 bases removed from V and 2 bases from J, the gap between germline ends came to 16 bases. The CDR3 covers 15 residues. The CDR3 loop is CASSDEGGSAYEQYF. The CDR3, as DNA: TGTGCCAGCAGTGATGAGGGGGGGTCAGCCTACGAGCAGTACTTC.

The rearrangement links TRBV9 to TRBJ1-4, with TRBD1 identical over 9 bases. CDR3 length: 14 amino acids. After removal of 7 bases from V and 9 bases from J, the junction contained 10 bases not matched to a gene. The V gene's germline CDR1 is SGDLS and CDR2 YYNGEE. CDR3 DNA sequence: TGTGCCAGCGGACAGGGGACAACCAAGCAAAAACTGTTTTTT. Translation gives CASGQGTTKQKLFF.

In its sample, this clone was seen once. The chain employs TRBV4-1 and TRBJ1-1, with D uncertain. This CDR3 has 15 residues. In germline, CDR1 is MGHRA, CDR2 YSYEKL. V dropped 3 bases and J dropped 5 bases, with 16 bases sitting between them. CDR3 nucleotides: TGCGCCAGCAGCCACCTCAGGACGGGGAGTACTGAAGCTTTCTTT. Its protein product is CASSHLRTGSTEAFF.

The chain joins TRBV6-1 to TRBJ2-3, with TRBD1 as a possible D gene (5 bases). The CDR3 has 17 amino acids. Deletions cut 1 base from V and 0 bases from J, with 14 bases between. From germline, CDR1 is MNHNS and CDR2 SASEGT. CDR3 amino acids: CASSEDWTYPSTDTQYF. The CDR3, as DNA: TGTGCCAGCAGTGAAGATTGGACATACCCTAGCACAGATACGCAGTATTTT.

The chain recombines TRBV5-4 with TRBJ2-5, with D perhaps TRBD1 (6 bases). The germline CDR1 and CDR2 sequences are SGHNT and YYREEE (reference sequence). This CDR3 spans 13 amino acids. The germline V and J ends were trimmed by 3 bases and 2 bases, with 8 bases remaining between them. This CDR3 reads CASSSGQQETQYF. The CDR3 DNA sequence: TGTGCCAGCAGCTCCGGACAGCAAGAGACCCAGTACTTC. Full variable domain (outside the CDR3, taken from reference TRBV5-4 and TRBJ2-5): ETGVTQSPTHLIKTRGQQVTLRCSSQSGHNTVSWYQQALGQGPQFIFQYYREEENGRGNFPPRFSGLQFPNYSSELNVNALELDDSALYLCASSSGQQETQYFGPGTRLLVL.

The chain joins TRBV6-5 to TRBJ1-2; the match to TRBD1 covers 9 bases. Germline-derived CDR1 and CDR2 are MNHEY and SVGAGI. The CDR3 runs to 16 residues. V lost 4 bases and J lost 0; bases outside the gene matches: 6. The CDR3, as DNA: TGTGCCAGCAGTTTTACCACAGGGGGCCCTAACTATGGCTACACCTTC. Encoded protein: CASSFTTGGPNYGYTF.

This chain joins TRBV19 and TRBJ1-1; perhaps TRBD1 as D (5 bases). The CDR3 loop spans 16 amino acids. Germline V gene sequence: CDR1 LNHDA, CDR2 SQIVND (reference sequence). The V end lost 3 bases, the J end lost 5 bases, and 19 bases lay between the germline ends. The DNA for the CDR3 is TGTGCCAGTAGTATTGGTCCCTTGGGGGGAGAGACTGAAGCTTTCTTT. Translating it yields CASSIGPLGGETEAFF.

V gene TRBV9 combines with J gene TRBJ2-3, with TRBD2 identical over 8 bases. Germline trimming cut 0 bases from V and 6 bases from J; bases unmatched to any gene: 12. In germline, CDR1 is SGDLS, CDR2 YYNGEE. The CDR3 covers 17 residues. As DNA, the CDR3 is TGTGCCAGCAGCGTAGTTGATAGCGGGGCTGGAGGGGATACGCAGTATTTT. Translated: CASSVVDSGAGGDTQYF. The full variable domain, with the rest looked up from reference TRBV9 and TRBJ2-3, is DSGVTQTPKHLITATGQRVTLRCSPRSGDLSVYWYQQSLDQGLQFLIQYYNGEERAKGNILERFSAQQFPDLHSELNLSSLELGDSALYFCASSVVDSGAGGDTQYFGPGTRLTVL.

The rearrangement links TRBV2 to TRBJ1-1; TRBD1 matches at 10 bases. The CDR3 extends over 14 amino acids. The ends lost 7 bases at V and 1 base at J; junction bases unmatched: 3. The germline gives CDR1 SNHLY, CDR2 FYNNEI. CDR3 DNA: TGTGCCAGCACCCGGGACAGGGGGAACACTGAAGCTTTCTTT. It specifies CASTRDRGNTEAFF.

The rearrangement uses TRBV7-8 and TRBJ1-6; no clear D. Trimming cost V 0 bases and J 7 bases, with 13 bases left between them. This CDR3 contains 16 residues. Germline CDR1 and CDR2: SGHVS and FQNEAQ. The CDR3 region is CASSLAAGNGNSPLHF. The CDR3 DNA reads as TGTGCCAGCAGCTTAGCCGCGGGGAACGGGAATTCACCCCTCCACTTT.

The chain combines TRBV28 with TRBJ1-5; 8 bases fit TRBD1. The CDR3 runs 13 residues. V dropped 5 bases and J dropped 4; count of bases not matched to a gene: 1. Germline V gene data show CDR1 as MDHEN and CDR2 as SYDVKM. CDR3 coding DNA: TGTGCCAGCAGTCGGACAGGGAATCAGCCCCAGCATTTT. Amino acid sequence: CASSRTGNQPQHF.

The chain joins TRBV24-1 to TRBJ1-1; D unclear. Germline assignment: CDR1 KGHDR and CDR2 SFDVKD. This CDR3 contains 13 residues. V was clipped by 5 bases and J by 1 base, with 7 bases between them. The CDR3 nucleotides are TGTGCCACCAGTGCCCCTACGAACACTGAAGCTTTCTTT. Amino acid sequence: CATSAPTNTEAFF.

The rearrangement joins TRBV30 to TRBJ1-1; tentative D call: TRBD1 (5 bases). The V gene's germline CDR1 is GTSNPN and CDR2 SVGIG (reference sequence). With 1 base removed from V and 4 bases from J, the gap between germline ends came to 16 bases. The CDR3 has 15 residues. DNA of the CDR3: TGTGCCTGGAGTGGGCCCATGGGGGGAGGCACTGAAGCTTTCTTT. This sequence encodes CAWSGPMGGGTEAFF.

V usage is TRBV5-1 and J usage is TRBJ1-3, with D perhaps TRBD1 (5 bases). This CDR3 region has 14 residues. Trimming removed 2 bases at V and 3 bases at J, with 9 bases between. CDR1 and CDR2 (germline): SGHRS, YFSETQ. For the CDR3, the DNA is TGCGCCAGCAGCTTTATAGGGGTTGGAAACACCATATATTTT. Amino acids: CASSFIGVGNTIYF. The full variable domain, its missing parts supplied by reference TRBV5-1 and TRBJ1-3, is KAGVTQTPRYLIKTRGQQVTLSCSPISGHRSVSWYQQTPGQGLQFLFEYFSETQRNKGNFPGRFSGRQFSNSRSEMNVSTLELGDSALYLCASSFIGVGNTIYFGEGSWLTVV.

The chain has TRBV10-3 and TRBJ1-1; D might be TRBD1 (5 bases). Germline V lookup: CDR1 ENHRY, CDR2 SYGVKD. V was trimmed by 0 bases and J by 3 bases, leaving 17 bases between them. This CDR3 is 17 amino acids long. CDR3: CAISESGWGGNYTEAFF. The CDR3 DNA reads TGTGCCATCAGTGAGTCAGGATGGGGGGGGAATTACACTGAAGCTTTCTTT.

The chain is built from TRBV9 and TRBJ2-7; 7 nucleotides agree with TRBD2. The CDR3 covers 14 residues. The V segment lost 4 bases and the J segment 4 bases; nucleotides outside the gene matches: 8. Germline CDR1 and CDR2: SGDLS and YYNGEE. The CDR3 DNA reads TGTGCCAGCAGCCCCGTATCGGGGGGTTACGAGCAGTACTTC. Translation: CASSPVSGGYEQYF.